This TCR beta chain emerged from a study of cytomegalovirus exposure and HLA in healthy donors (dated by TCRdb to about 2017). Turning to the overall study: An earlier analysis of roughly 500 of the donors reported more than 250 Gb of sequence data and some 100 million unique TCR beta sequences from about 200 million T cells. The number of donors typed differed by locus, with roughly 620-630 for A, B, C, DRB1 and DQB1, 522 for DQA1, 606 for DPA1, and about 450 for DPB1. The study combined high-throughput TCR immunosequencing, statistical association of individual TCRs with disease status, and machine learning to predict cytomegalovirus infection status. Along with the approximately 650-subject first cohort, a separate validation cohort of more than 90 different subjects was used. Because of strong linkage in the cohort, roughly five DR-DQ haplotypes were treated as single units for association and clustering. HLA typing covered class I and class II loci at four-digit resolution. On average, 235,054 unique TCR beta nucleotide sequences were sequenced per donor among a few hundred genotyped donors of the cohort, with about 17% of those sequences being non-productive. Donor age, sex, ethnicity and CMV serostatus were compiled alongside the repertoire data. To study patterns of TCR occurrence, a later analysis re-analyzed previously published TCR beta repertoires from hundreds of donors and added high-resolution HLA genotyping. To decide whether each TCR beta V gene segment behaved as functional or pseudogenic, an earlier analysis of 587 of the donors relied on high-throughput TCR beta sequencing. The T cell repertoires of several hundred subjects were profiled by immunosequencing and related to cytomegalovirus serostatus. All discovery cohort repertoires had been generated using a single sequencing platform. Roughly 320 gigabases of sequencing data and 91 million or so unique TCR sequences made up an early release that covered nearly 650 HLA-typed donors. Rather than using new phenotypic data, the later analysis identified candidate immune exposures from TCR beta sequences and from how often those sequences occurred across donors. Genome-wide SNP genotypes for about 55% of the roughly 670 donors were used in a later genetic analysis, which treated that subset as a discovery cohort. The aim of the study was to test whether cataloging public T cell receptors could identify signatures of past pathogen exposure. Among the roughly 400 genotyped donors, approximately 76% belonged to the genetic ancestry cluster associated with self-reported Caucasian donors.

Broader findings and caveats from the paper: A later analysis found that most CMV-associated TCR beta chains appeared HLA-restricted, with HLA associations seemingly driven largely by CMV exposure. In a later genetic analysis, a missense DCLRE1C variant was associated with V-gene and J-gene trimming of TCR beta chains, and the association was replicated in an independent cohort. CMV serostatus was the only immune exposure information available for the cohort. While some public TCRs were present in many individuals, most TCR sequences turned up only very rarely across donors. In a later genetic analysis, fewer N-insertions in productive TCRs were reported among donors in an Asian-associated ancestry cluster than the roughly 700-donor mean. According to a later analysis, TCR association rates differed among HLA loci, with DRB1 alleles showing the most associated TCRs and HLA-C alleles showing the fewest. Sequencing depth was assumed to be roughly uniform across donors in the presence/absence analyses, though that assumption may not hold. A later analysis reported that several top co-occurrence clusters appeared linked to parvovirus B19, influenza, CMV and Epstein-Barr virus. Because the 87-base-pair reads could not distinguish some IMGT-functional V segments, including TRBV6-2 and TRBV6-3, those segments were excluded. Only TCR beta chains were sequenced in this cohort, and the absence of alpha or paired-chain data limited detectable features. It was suggested by the authors that the approach could potentially be generalized to other disease states and immunological phenotypes. A cluster of highly shared sequence variants was judged likely to represent a technical artifact of the sequencing pipeline. At a false discovery rate of 0.05, a later analysis linked fewer than 20,000 TCR beta sequences to specific HLA alleles. Strong co-occurrence of HLA alleles, especially DR and DQ, made assigning TCR associations to individual alleles difficult. The earlier analysis of 587 of the donors excluded about 16 rarely observed V segments, including chromosome 9 orphons, because counts were too low. Correlated functional status among segregating V segments might reflect linkage disequilibrium, but an unknown experimental factor could not be ruled out. A further reported finding was that TCR beta sequences accurately predicted the HLA-A and HLA-B alleles for most subjects in the first cohort. In an earlier analysis of more than 450 of the donors, most TCR beta V segments were observed in productive rearrangements about 90% or about 30% of the time, broadly matching IMGT annotations. A later analysis found that HLA-associated TCR beta chains were more clonally expanded and had lower generation probabilities than equally common non-associated chains. In vitro tests confirmed that a few of the cytomegalovirus-associated TCR beta chains recognize cytomegalovirus antigens. Because HLA typing was unavailable for some donors at each locus, only the typed subset was used in association tests. Cytomegalovirus status was reported to be diagnosed by the classifier with high specificity and sensitivity in both the original and validation cohorts. A total of 150 or so TCR beta chains were listed by the study as associated with cytomegalovirus.

Inclusive of the bounding cysteine and phenylalanine, the CDR3 is 15 residues long. Only the CDR3 region is kept as DNA, spanning 45 bases read in frame from base 1. From a lookup of the germline V gene, CDR1 and CDR2 are SGHRS and YFSETQ. V was cut back by 4 bases and J by 5 bases, leaving a gap of 19 bases between them. Library preparation used the immunoSEQ multiplex PCR assay. For the multiplex PCR, a mixture combining 60 forward primers for TCR Vbeta segments and 13 reverse primers for TCR Jbeta segments was used. The CDR3 region of rearranged TCR beta genes was amplified from genomic DNA with a multiplex PCR assay. Amplified TCR beta libraries were sequenced as 87-base-pair reads on the Illumina HiSeq System. Processing in the source paper ran as follows. A later analysis tallied 70 million to 100 million unique TCR beta chains across the approximately 670 repertoires, and about 10 million of those chains were shared by two or more donors. A nearest-neighbor algorithm error-corrected the raw reads and collapsed the reads into unique sequences, merging closely related sequences to remove PCR and sequencing errors. V, D and J gene segments were assigned by aligning CDR3 sequences to IMGT reference sequences. For a sequence to be retained, at least a six-nucleotide match to both a V gene segment and a J gene segment was required. A rearrangement was called productive if the CDR3 had no stop codons and remained in frame with V and J, and every other rearrangement was called non-productive. Following IMGT convention, CDR3 was defined as the stretch from the second conserved V-encoded cysteine to the conserved J-encoded phenylalanine. In an earlier analysis of around 600 of the donors, sequences lacking an unambiguous match to a single V gene segment were excluded. An earlier analysis of about 600 of the donors called V segments functional above 56.7% productive rearrangements and segregating when the between-donor standard deviation exceeded 5%. A statistical classification framework was built for diagnosing cytomegalovirus status from the catalog of TCR beta chain sequences. In a later analysis, TCR nucleotide sequences were compared against IMGT/GENE-DB human TR gene sequences so that V and J genes could be assigned. Using the TCRdist pipeline, a later analysis assigned CDR3 sequences along with most-parsimonious VDJ recombination scenarios. A later analysis defined each TCR beta chain by its CDR3 amino acid sequence plus V-gene family, and excluded reads lacking a unique V-gene family. As a way to deal with suspected cross-contamination and a sequencing artifact, a later analysis dropped 450 to 600 nucleotide sequences that were highly shared and had low generation probability. In a later analysis, a clonal expansion index was calculated for each public chain from normalized within-repertoire ranks of inferred template counts. In a later analysis, generation probabilities were computed using a VDJ recombination model fitted to out-of-frame rearrangements, and the results were checked against IGoR. A later analysis scored TCR-TCR, TCR-HLA and TCR-CMV co-occurrence with hypergeometric tests, applying a repertoire-size bias correction to TCR pairs. To estimate false discovery rates, a later analysis permuted the HLA or CMV assignments 20 times. In a later analysis, co-occurring TCRs were grouped with DBSCAN, and TCRdist sequence similarity was added when clustering was performed within HLA-allele-positive subsets. Repertoires with fewer than 30,000 or more than 120,000 public chains were left out of co-occurrence clustering, as were about five repertoires with anomalous nucleotide sharing. Not all clones reach the TCRdb copy of this immuneACCESS table, which keeps in-frame sequences only. Checked studies attribute under half of the gap to unresolved V genes and leave the rest unexplained. D and trimming were read from the DNA, whereas the V and J calls and clone size are those reported in that table. Counted in this sample were 140,000 to 150,000 clones; roughly 9.8% of them appeared once. The top ten clones comprise approximately 1.7% of the sample.

In total, 666 healthy bone marrow donors made up the cohort. At the time of sampling, all cohort members were nominally healthy, though unrecorded immune exposures were likely present. The donor was CMV seronegative and was included in the group of several hundred seronegative cohort members. A peripheral blood sample was provided by each donor, and peripheral blood mononuclear cells were used for TCR beta sequencing. The Qiagen DNeasy Blood Extraction Kit was used to extract genomic DNA from the blood cell samples. The table lists this clone with a few counts. Its target antigen remains unknown. Qualities for individual bases were not recorded, and no much larger clone is one base off.

This sequence originates from a man over 45 in good health and CMV-seronegative. Sequencing was performed on PBMCs. The V gene is TRBV5-1 and the J gene is TRBJ2-7; TRBD1 might be the D gene, on 6 matching bases. The CDR3 here reads CASSQTGTNLDEQYF. The bases are TGCGCCAGCAGCCAAACCGGGACAAATCTGGACGAGCAGTACTTC.